This TCR beta chain was sequenced during a study of T cell responses to AZD1222 COVID-19 vaccine. The repertoire was sequenced with immunoSEQ multiplex PCR; TCRdb's copy has only in-frame clones and lacks some. Among 99,000 or so clones listed, about 80% were seen once. The trim removed 2 bases at V and 4 bases at J, leaving 4 bases unmatched. Germline values: CDR1 MNHNY, CDR2 SVGAGI (reference sequence). The CDR3 has 16 amino acids. The origin of this receptor is an adult in good health. The source material was peripheral blood, sampled on day 0 of AZD1222 vaccination. V and J are TRBV6-6 and TRBJ2-2; 10 nucleotides line up with TRBD2. The CDR3 DNA sequence: TGTGCCAGCAGTTACAACCCTAGCGGGGGCACCGGGGAGCTGTTTTTT. Translating gives CASSYNPSGGTGELFF.